Shown below are 19 T cell receptor beta chains from a single sample sequenced in a study of cytomegalovirus exposure and HLA in healthy donors. The study ran its PCR with 60 Vbeta and 13 Jbeta primers. Some clones are missing from TCRdb's copy, which holds only in-frame ones; the method was immunoSEQ multiplex PCR. Of 150,000 to 200,000 clones in the sample, roughly two thirds are singletons; the top ten hold about 2.9%. The sequenced sample consisted of PBMCs. Every receptor here comes from a woman between 35 and 50 years old in good health and CMV-seropositive.

The chain employs TRBV7-2 and TRBJ1-4; 7 nucleotides match TRBD1. Germline V CDR1 and CDR2: SGHTA, FQGNSA. The CDR3 has 14 amino acids. The J segment lost 6 bases and the V segment lost 5 bases, leaving 6 bases of the junction unmatched. CDR3 sequence (DNA): TGTGCCAGCAGCCCCGGACAGGCCTATGAAAAACTGTTTTTT. Amino acid sequence: CASSPGQAYEKLFF. The full variable domain, completed using reference TRBV7-2 and TRBJ1-4, is GAGVSQSPSNKVTEKGKDVELRCDPISGHTALYWYRQSLGQGLEFLIYFQGNSAPDKSGLPSDRFSAERTGGSVSTLTIQRTQQEDSAVYLCASSPGQAYEKLFFGSGTQLSVL.

As regards this clone: An end of the junction differs from the germline gene, which may be a read error. The J gene is TRBJ2-1, the V gene TRBV5-1, with TRBD2 identical over 11 bases. This CDR3 has 15 residues. In germline, CDR1 is SGHRS, CDR2 YFSETQ. This CDR3 reads CVSSPGTSGYNEQFF. The CDR3 DNA sequence: TGCGTCAGCAGCCCGGGGACTAGCGGATACAATGAGCAGTTCTTC.

The J gene is TRBJ2-5, the V gene TRBV5-4, with TRBD1 matching 7 bases. The J call may be incorrect, as the DNA end agrees better with TRBJ2-7. The CDR3 length is 14 residues. Germline V CDR1 and CDR2: SGHNT, YYREEE (reference sequence). The CDR3 sequence is CASSLASGGGEQYF. CDR3 sequence (DNA): TGTGCCAGCAGCTTGGCCTCAGGGGGTGGCGAGCAGTACTTC.

This clone was detected a few times. J is TRBJ2-2 and V is TRBV7-6; possibly TRBD2 for D (5 bases). Trimming left V 5 bases short and J 6 bases short, with 10 bases between. This CDR3 is 13 amino acids long. From germline, CDR1 is SGHVS and CDR2 FNYEAQ. The CDR3 DNA reads as TGTGCCAGCAGCCACCGGGGTTCCGGGGAGCTGTTTTTT. It yields the protein CASSHRGSGELFF.

The chain's CDR3 is CAIEANTGELFF. The CDR3 region has the DNA TGTGCTATTGAGGCTAACACCGGGGAGCTGTTTTTT. This chain uses TRBV12-5 with TRBJ2-2; D ambiguous. Trimming stripped 10 bases from V and 2 bases from J, with 8 bases between. Germline V gene data show CDR1 as LGHNT and CDR2 as FRNRAP. This CDR3 has 12 amino acids.

The rearrangement links TRBV9 to TRBJ1-1; D might be TRBD1 (5 bases). The CDR3 has 15 residues. Germline V lookup: CDR1 SGDLS, CDR2 YYNGEE. V dropped 0 bases and J dropped 0 bases, with 9 bases sitting between them. The CDR3 here is CASSVDAGMNTEAFF. The CDR3 DNA is TGTGCCAGCAGCGTAGACGCAGGGATGAACACTGAAGCTTTCTTT.

The V gene is TRBV9, the J gene TRBJ2-5; tentatively, D is TRBD1 (5 bases). The V gene lost 3 bases and the J gene lost 6 bases, with 12 bases spanning the gap. The germline V gene has CDR1 SGDLS and CDR2 YYNGEE. The CDR3 runs 13 residues. CDR3 residues: CASSGLAGQTQYF. Written as DNA, the CDR3 is TGTGCCAGCAGCGGGCTCGCAGGGCAGACCCAGTACTTC.

The V and J genes are TRBV15 and TRBJ2-7; 10 nucleotides align to TRBD1. The CDR3 length is 16 residues. The germline CDR1 and CDR2 sequences are LNHNV and YYDKDF (reference sequence). Trimming cost V 0 bases and J 1 base; bases outside gene matches: 3. This chain's CDR3 is CATSRDRTGGSYEQYF. CDR3 sequence (DNA): TGTGCCACCAGCAGAGATAGGACAGGGGGTTCCTACGAGCAGTACTTC.

This clone has a single count. This chain joins TRBV28 and TRBJ2-7; 8 nucleotides match TRBD1. This CDR3 spans 14 amino acids. Germline V lookup: CDR1 MDHEN, CDR2 SYDVKM. V dropped 6 bases and J dropped 6; count of bases not matched to a gene: 10. CDR3: CASRSGTGLPEQYF. The CDR3 DNA reads TGTGCCAGCAGGTCCGGGACAGGCCTCCCCGAGCAGTACTTC.

This clone was seen a single time. CDR3 nucleotides: TGTGCCAGCAGGGGACACCTAGTCACCACTGAAGCTTTCTTT. Protein sequence: CASRGHLVTTEAFF. J is TRBJ1-1 and V is TRBV28; D possibly corresponds to TRBD1 (6 bases). V shed 6 bases and J shed 4 bases, with 15 bases lying between them. The CDR3 length is 14 residues. CDR1 and CDR2 from the germline V gene are MDHEN and SYDVKM.

The chain has TRBV5-4 and TRBJ2-3, with 8 nucleotides matching TRBD2. From germline, CDR1 is SGHNT and CDR2 YYREEE (reference sequence). This CDR3 spans 15 amino acids. The V gene end was trimmed by 4 bases and the J gene end by 4 bases; junction bases not matched to a gene: 8. CDR3 protein: CASSPSGGWSDTQYF. In DNA form, the CDR3 reads TGTGCCAGCAGCCCCAGCGGGGGCTGGTCAGATACGCAGTATTTT.

The chain joins TRBV6-6 to TRBJ2-1; 14 nucleotides match TRBD2. With 2 bases clipped from V and 6 bases from J, the junction kept 3 bases outside the gene matches. The CDR3 has 16 residues. Germline V lookup: CDR1 MNHNY, CDR2 SVGAGI (reference sequence). In nucleotides, the CDR3 is TGTGCCAGCAGTTACGGGACTAGCGGGAGAGGCAATGAGCAGTTCTTC. Its translation: CASSYGTSGRGNEQFF.

This chain uses TRBV7-2 with TRBJ2-3, with D perhaps TRBD2 (5 bases). The V gene lost 6 bases and the J gene lost 6 bases, with 10 bases spanning the gap. Looked up from germline, CDR1 is SGHTA and CDR2 is FQGNSA. This CDR3 region has 12 residues. Here the CDR3 reads CASRIRGDTQYF. CDR3 DNA sequence: TGTGCCAGCAGAATTAGAGGGGATACGCAGTATTTT.

The chain combines TRBV28 with TRBJ2-7, with a possible D match to TRBD2 (5 bases). The V and J ends lost 5 bases and 0 bases respectively, with 11 bases between them. The CDR3 has 14 residues. CDR1 and CDR2 from the germline V gene are MDHEN and SYDVKM. CDR3 bases: TGTGCCAGCAGTCTCCGGACTGCCTCCTACGAGCAGTACTTC. It translates to CASSLRTASYEQYF.

V is TRBV13 and J is TRBJ1-3; TRBD1 matches at 7 bases. The V gene's germline CDR1 is PRHDT and CDR2 FYEKMQ (reference sequence). With V trimmed by 4 bases and J by 0 bases, 6 bases remained unmatched. CDR3 length: 16 amino acids. This CDR3 is CASSYRTGVSGNTIYF. The CDR3 DNA reads as TGTGCCAGCAGCTACCGTACAGGGGTCTCTGGAAACACCATATATTTT.

V and J are TRBV19 and TRBJ2-5; D ambiguous. Trimming took 5 bases from V and 4 from J, leaving 17 bases between them. CDR1 LNHDA and CDR2 SQIVND come from the germline V gene (reference sequence). This CDR3 has 15 amino acids. The DNA for the CDR3 is TGTGCCAGTAGTGAAACTCGAACGGAGCCAGAGACCCAGTACTTC. This translates into CASSETRTEPETQYF.

V is TRBV5-4 and J is TRBJ2-7; 11 bases are shared with TRBD2. The CDR3 runs to 15 residues. The germline CDR1 and CDR2 sequences are SGHNT and YYREEE (reference sequence). With V trimmed by 5 bases and J by 2 bases, 6 bases remained unmatched. The CDR3 protein is CASRPGTSGTYEQYF. CDR3 DNA: TGTGCCAGCAGACCCGGGACTAGCGGTACCTACGAGCAGTACTTC.

The V and J genes are TRBV6-1 and TRBJ1-2; 8 bases line up with TRBD1. The germline gives CDR1 MNHNS, CDR2 SASEGT. This CDR3 has 18 amino acids. Germline trimming cut 2 bases from V and 6 bases from J; bases unmatched to any gene: 17. The CDR3 is CASSETVGGQGAMNGYTF. CDR3 sequence (DNA): TGTGCCAGCAGTGAAACCGTTGGGGGGCAGGGGGCGATGAATGGCTACACCTTC.

The V gene is TRBV4-2, the J gene TRBJ2-2; the D gene is possibly TRBD1 (5 bases). The CDR3 runs to 15 residues. The V gene's germline CDR1 is LGHNA and CDR2 YNFKEQ. With 0 bases removed from V and 6 bases from J, the gap between germline ends came to 11 bases. CDR3 loop: CASSQDGRVAGELFF. As DNA, the CDR3 is TGTGCCAGCAGCCAAGATGGCAGGGTAGCCGGGGAGCTGTTTTTT.